This T cell receptor (beta chain) appears in the sequencing data of a study of cytomegalovirus exposure and HLA in healthy donors. Overall study results and limits: Sequencing likely caused a cluster of highly shared sequence variants.

It was with 60 Vbeta and 13 Jbeta primers that the PCR ran. Assay: immunoSEQ multiplex PCR; the TCRdb copy retains only in-frame clones and omits some. The data hold 150,000 to 200,000 clones, with around 76% observed a single time. A remark on this clone: Its antigen remains unknown.

V lost 1 base and J lost 4, with 11 bases in between. CDR3 length: 14 amino acids. Germline V lookup: CDR1 SGHRS, CDR2 YFSETQ. Sequences were obtained from PBMCs. This chain joins TRBV5-1 and TRBJ1-2, with D hard to call. The sequence derives from a female donor in good health and CMV-seronegative. The CDR3, as DNA: TGCGCCAGCAGCTTGACAAGGGAGGGCTATGGCTACACCTTC. Its protein product is CASSLTREGYGYTF.